The 28 T cell receptor beta chains below were found in one sample sequenced in a study of T cells in Graves' hyperthyroidism and ophthalmopathy. The CDR3 regions of TCR beta were amplified from RNA transcripts. The TCR CDR3 first-round RT-PCR relied on the HTBI primer set. TCRdb redid the calling of the multiplex PCR reads with MiXCR, one entry per CDR3 protein. The table has about 510,000 distinct CDR3 sequences, approximately 15% seen once. Material: blood. Receptors were obtained from a woman aged 40 to 50 with Graves' hyperthyroidism.

There are many counts of this clonotype. The V and J genes are TRBV18 and TRBJ2-7; D is unresolved. CDR1 and CDR2 from the germline V gene are KGHSH and LQKENI. The CDR3 runs to 13 residues. Trimming removed 5 bases at V and 0 bases at J, with 8 bases between. CDR3 nucleotides: TGTGCCAGCTCAGGGTCAAGCTCCTACGAGCAGTACTTC. It translates to CASSGSSSYEQYF.

This clonotype was seen at least ten times. The chain carries TRBV30 and TRBJ2-3, with D tentatively TRBD2 (6 bases). The CDR3 extends over 14 amino acids. V lost 8 bases and J lost 2, with 17 bases in between. CDR1 and CDR2 (germline): GTSNPN, SVGIG (reference sequence). Here the CDR3 reads CALPGWDFTDTQYF. CDR3 DNA: TGTGCCCTCCCGGGGTGGGACTTCACAGATACGCAGTATTTT.

The chain has TRBV20-1 and TRBJ2-5; no firm D call. The length of the CDR3 is 12 residues. Trimming took 0 bases from V and 12 from J, leaving 14 bases between them. Per the germline V gene, CDR1 is DFQATT and CDR2 is SNEGSKA (reference sequence). The DNA of the CDR3 is TGCAGTGCTAGAGATGTAGCACTTCGCGAGTACTTC. It is translated as CSARDVALREYF.

The sample holds many counts of this clonotype. The rearrangement joins TRBV27 to TRBJ2-1; no clear D gene. V lost 3 bases and J 8 bases, leaving 17 bases between the germline ends. CDR1 is MNHEY and CDR2 is SMNVEV in the germline V gene (reference sequence). CDR3 length equals 15 residues. The CDR3 sequence is CASSFSSVKTDEQFF. DNA of the CDR3: TGTGCCAGCAGTTTTTCGTCAGTTAAGACGGATGAGCAGTTCTTC.

This clonotype has a count of ten or more. The V call is TRBV6-1, the J call TRBJ2-7; 7 bases agree with TRBD1. V lost 5 bases to trimming and J lost 2 bases; unmatched junction nucleotides: 9. The CDR3 has 15 amino acids. CDR1 MNHNS and CDR2 SASEGT come from the germline V gene. CDR3 residues: CASSSGNRGTYEQYF. CDR3 bases: TGTGCCAGCAGTTCCGGCAACAGGGGTACCTACGAGCAGTACTTC.

This clonotype was picked up many times. The chain carries TRBV5-8 and TRBJ2-7; D perhaps matches TRBD2 (5 bases). Germline V gene sequence: CDR1 SGHTS, CDR2 YDEGEE. This CDR3 has 12 residues. Trimming removed 10 bases at V and 7 bases at J, with 18 bases between. This CDR3 is CAGSVVFWEQYF. The CDR3 nucleotides read TGTGCCGGGAGTGTAGTTTTCTGGGAGCAGTACTTC.

This clonotype has at least ten counts. This chain links TRBV7-2 with TRBJ1-4; 9 nucleotides align to TRBD1. V lost 3 bases, J lost 7 bases, and 6 bases stayed unmatched. The germline V gene encodes CDR1 SGHTA and CDR2 FQGNSA. The CDR3 consists of 15 residues. The CDR3 loop reads CASSLGGTGTEKLFF. For the CDR3, the DNA is TGTGCCAGCAGCTTGGGGGGGACAGGGACTGAAAAACTGTTTTTT.

The CDR3 bases are TGTGCCTGGAGTTTTAAAGAAAAACTGTTTTTT. It specifies CAWSFKEKLFF. The chain has TRBV30 and TRBJ1-4; D unresolved. The CDR3 has 11 residues. From germline, CDR1 is GTSNPN and CDR2 SVGIG (reference sequence). V lost 2 bases to trimming and J lost 8 bases, with 6 bases between them.

This clonotype was observed many times. V is TRBV30 and J is TRBJ2-7; D unclear. This CDR3 is 14 amino acids long. Deletions cut 0 bases from V and 0 bases from J, with 9 bases between. Germline CDR1 reads GTSNPN; CDR2 reads SVGIG (reference sequence). Here the CDR3 DNA reads TGTGCCTGGAGTGTGGGCGGAAGCTCCTACGAGCAGTACTTC. Translation gives CAWSVGGSSYEQYF. Full variable domain (rest looked up from reference TRBV30 and TRBJ2-7): SQTIHQWPATLVQPVGSPLSLECTVEGTSNPNLYWYRQAAGRGLQLLFYSVGIGQISSEVPQNLSASRPQDRQFILSSKKLLLSDSGFYLCAWSVGGSSYEQYFGPGTRLTVT.

This clonotype was picked up a small number of times. The chain recombines TRBV2 with TRBJ1-5, with 10 bases aligning to TRBD1. CDR1 SNHLY and CDR2 FYNNEI come from the germline V gene. This CDR3 comprises 15 residues. After removal of 7 bases from V and 2 bases from J, the junction contained 5 bases not matched to a gene. The CDR3 protein is CASTIGTGGNQPQHF. CDR3 sequence (DNA): TGTGCCAGCACTATTGGGACAGGGGGCAATCAGCCCCAGCATTTT. The variable domain in full, with the rest retrieved from reference TRBV2 and TRBJ1-5, is EPEVTQTPSHQVTQMGQEVILRCVPISNHLYFYWYRQILGQKVEFLVSFYNNEISEKSEIFDDQFSVERPDGSNFTLKIRSTKLEDSAMYFCASTIGTGGNQPQHFGDGTRLSIL.

About this clonotype: A read error may explain this, as a much larger clone is one base away. The V call is TRBV12-3 or TRBV12-4, the J call TRBJ2-6; D perhaps matches TRBD2 (6 bases). The CDR3 is 17 residues long. CDR3 nucleotides: TGTGCCAGCAGTTTATTTACGGACTACTCTGGGGCCAACGTCCTGATTTTC. It encodes CASSLFTDYSGANVLIF.

The sample holds many counts of this clonotype. This chain connects TRBV11-2 to TRBJ2-1, with D perhaps being TRBD1 or TRBD2 (5 bases each). Looked up from germline, CDR1 is SGHAT and CDR2 is FQNNGV. Trimming shortened V by 5 bases and J by 2 bases, and 19 bases separated the two germline ends. The CDR3 is 17 residues long. CDR3 amino acids: CASSLPLGERAYNEQFF. The CDR3 DNA follows: TGTGCCAGCAGCCTCCCCCTGGGGGAGCGCGCCTACAATGAGCAGTTCTTC.

At least ten counts were recorded for this clonotype. CDR3 coding DNA: TGTGCCAGCAGCCCCGTGGGTAGCGGGGACGACGAGCAGTACTTC. Protein sequence: CASSPVGSGDDEQYF. The chain is built from TRBV28 and TRBJ2-7; TRBD2 matches at 8 bases. The germline gives CDR1 MDHEN, CDR2 SYDVKM. Losses at the gene ends were 6 bases for V and 5 bases for J; bases not matched to a gene: 12. This CDR3 has 15 residues. Complete variable domain (other parts from reference TRBV28 and TRBJ2-7): DVKVTQSSRYLVKRTGEKVFLECVQDMDHENMFWYRQDPGLGLRLIYFSYDVKMKEKGDIPEGYSVSREKKERFSLILESASTNQTSMYLCASSPVGSGDDEQYFGPGTRLTVT.

Ten or more counts support this clonotype. The gene calls are TRBV11-2 and TRBJ2-1; D may be TRBD1 (5 bases). Germline V gives CDR1 SGHAT, CDR2 FQNNGV. CDR3 length: 13 amino acids. V shed 8 bases and J shed 4 bases, with 12 bases lying between them. The CDR3 here is CASGQGLYNEQFF. The CDR3 region has the DNA TGTGCCAGCGGGCAGGGATTATACAATGAGCAGTTCTTC.

In this sample, this clonotype turned up many times. This chain uses TRBV12-3 or TRBV12-4 with TRBJ1-5; no definite D call. CDR3 size: 14 residues. Trimming took off 2 bases at V and 3 bases at J, with 8 bases between the two ends. The CDR3 region is CASSLQLSNQPQHF. The CDR3 DNA is TGTGCCAGCAGTTTACAGCTCTCCAATCAGCCCCAGCATTTT.

The chain links TRBV12-3 or TRBV12-4 to TRBJ1-3; maybe TRBD1 (6 bases). CDR3 length: 17 amino acids. Trimming removed 6 bases from V and 0 bases from J, with 18 bases in between. CDR3 DNA sequence: TGTGCCAGCAGCCTCAAGGTGGTCAGGGGCTCTGGAAACACCATATATTTT. It is translated as CASSLKVVRGSGNTIYF.

This clonotype was recorded many times. The chain uses TRBV9 and TRBJ2-5; TRBD1 matches at 11 bases. V dropped 2 bases and J dropped 5; count of bases not matched to a gene: 5. The CDR3 is 15 amino acids. From germline, CDR1 is SGDLS and CDR2 YYNGEE. The CDR3 nucleotides are TGTGCCAGCAGCGTGGACAGGGGGCGGGTGGAGACCCAGTACTTC. This gives the protein CASSVDRGRVETQYF.

This clonotype was seen at least ten times. V is TRBV2 and J is TRBJ2-7, with 8 bases lining up with TRBD2. Germline CDR1 SNHLY, CDR2 FYNNEI. Trimming at V came to 1 base and at J to 7 bases, leaving 9 bases not matched to a gene. The CDR3 is 15 residues long. The DNA for the CDR3 is TGTGCCAGCAGTGAAGGTAGCGGGAAAGGTAGGGAGCAGTACTTC. Translating it yields CASSEGSGKGREQYF.

The V and J genes are TRBV4-2 and TRBJ2-7, with 8 bases that match TRBD2. The J segment lost 1 base and the V segment lost 2 bases, leaving 4 bases of the junction unmatched. The germline V gene has CDR1 LGHNA and CDR2 YNFKEQ. This CDR3 is built from 15 residues. The CDR3 sequence is CASSQTREGSYEQYF. The CDR3 DNA sequence: TGTGCCAGCAGCCAAACACGGGAGGGATCCTACGAGCAGTACTTC.

This clonotype was seen more than once but under ten times. This sequence joins TRBV19 and TRBJ2-1; D is unresolved. The V end was cut by 4 bases, the J end by 2 bases, with 24 bases between. Germline-derived CDR1 and CDR2 are LNHDA and SQIVND (reference sequence). The CDR3 covers 19 residues. The CDR3 here is CASSTYLGIPSGPYNEQFF. The CDR3 coding sequence is TGTGCCAGTAGTACGTACCTAGGTATTCCTAGTGGCCCCTACAATGAGCAGTTCTTC. Looking up the rest from reference TRBV19 and TRBJ2-1 gives the full variable domain: DGGITQSPKYLFRKEGQNVTLSCEQNLNHDAMYWYRQDPGQGLRLIYYSQIVNDFQKGDIAEGYSVSREKKESFPLTVTSAQKNPTAFYLCASSTYLGIPSGPYNEQFFGPGTRLTVL.

Many counts were recorded for this clonotype. The rearrangement links TRBV10-3 to TRBJ2-1; D is tentatively TRBD1 or TRBD2 (5 bases each). The V gene lost 1 base and the J gene lost 7 bases, with 14 bases spanning the gap. From germline, CDR1 is ENHRY and CDR2 SYGVKD. The CDR3 is made up of 15 amino acids. DNA of the CDR3: TGTGCCATCAGTGAGTATGGGTCAGGGAGTAATGAGCAGTTCTTC. Its translation is CAISEYGSGSNEQFF.

The gene calls are TRBV20-1 and TRBJ1-2; D not resolved. In germline, CDR1 is DFQATT, CDR2 SNEGSKA (reference sequence). The CDR3 sequence is 13 residues long. With 1 base removed from V and 2 bases from J, the gap between germline ends came to 8 bases. The CDR3 reads CSARVDFNYGYTF. CDR3 sequence (DNA): TGCAGTGCTAGAGTGGACTTCAACTATGGCTACACCTTC.

The chain combines TRBV20-1 with TRBJ2-7; no firm D call. Germline CDR1 is DFQATT and CDR2 is SNEGSKA (reference sequence). V was cut by 0 bases and J by 3 bases, with 6 bases left in between. This CDR3 is 12 amino acids long. The CDR3 protein is CSARDDFYEQYF. CDR3 DNA sequence: TGCAGTGCTAGAGATGACTTCTACGAGCAGTACTTC.

This clonotype has a count of ten or more. The rearrangement joins TRBV11-2 to TRBJ2-7, with 11 bases that match TRBD2. The V segment lost 1 base and the J segment 2 bases; nucleotides outside the gene matches: 19. Looked up from germline, CDR1 is SGHAT and CDR2 is FQNNGV. There are 21 residues in the CDR3. In DNA form, the CDR3 reads TGTGCCAGCAGCTTAGCCCTTCTCCCGGAGACTAGCGGGATGACGACCTACGAGCAGTACTTC. Translated: CASSLALLPETSGMTTYEQYF.

This clonotype was counted ten times or more. One end of the junction fails to match germline, which may point to a read error. The V call is TRBV7-8, the J call TRBJ2-1, with 10 bases identical to TRBD2. The CDR3 totals 18 residues. Germline lookup yields CDR1 SGHVS and CDR2 FQNEAQ. Here the CDR3 reads CASSLVASGSASYNDQFF. The CDR3 DNA reads as TGTGCCAGCAGCTTAGTGGCTAGCGGGAGTGCCTCCTACAATGACCAGTTCTTC. The whole variable domain, filled in from reference TRBV7-8 and TRBJ2-1, reads GAGVSQSPRYKVAKRGQDVALRCDPISGHVSLFWYQQALGQGPEFLTYFQNEAQLDKSGLPSDRFFAERPEGSVSTLKIQRTQQEDSAVYLCASSLVASGSASYNDQFFGPGTRLTVL.

This clonotype was seen repeatedly, ten times or more. The rearrangement links TRBV2 to TRBJ1-1; D is unresolved. V gave up 8 bases and J gave up 1 base, with 5 bases separating them. The CDR3 runs to 11 residues. Germline V gene data show CDR1 as SNHLY and CDR2 as FYNNEI. CDR3 region: CASAGNTEAFF. In nucleotides, the CDR3 is TGTGCCAGCGCAGGGAACACTGAAGCTTTCTTT.

This clonotype was picked up many times. V gene TRBV5-1 combines with J gene TRBJ2-2; the D gene is possibly TRBD1 (6 bases). The germline gives CDR1 SGHRS, CDR2 YFSETQ. This CDR3 region has 16 residues. V lost 0 bases, J lost 1 base, and 10 bases lay in between. CDR3 amino acids: CASSLAGTQNTGELFF. Here the CDR3 DNA reads TGCGCCAGCAGCTTGGCCGGGACACAGAACACCGGGGAGCTGTTTTTT. Full variable domain (outside the CDR3, taken from reference TRBV5-1 and TRBJ2-2): KAGVTQTPRYLIKTRGQQVTLSCSPISGHRSVSWYQQTPGQGLQFLFEYFSETQRNKGNFPGRFSGRQFSNSRSEMNVSTLELGDSALYLCASSLAGTQNTGELFFGEGSRLTVL.

In this sample, this clonotype turned up many times. This rearrangement joins TRBV6-1 to TRBJ2-1; no reliable D call. Germline V gene sequence: CDR1 MNHNS, CDR2 SASEGT. The CDR3 spans 15 residues. V was pared by 6 bases and J by 0 bases, with 12 bases between. CDR3 bases: TGTGCCAGCAGAGCCCAAGCCGTCTCCTACAATGAGCAGTTCTTC. This gives the protein CASRAQAVSYNEQFF.